Below, 32 T cell receptor beta chains from the same sample are listed, as sequenced in a study of T cell clonality in common variable immunodeficiency. Data came from immunoSEQ multiplex PCR; TCRdb stores just in-frame clones and leaves some out. The sample was found to contain about 52,000 clones, and every one recurs. Sequencing was performed on peripheral blood mononuclear cells. Every receptor here comes from a person between 18 and 75 years old in good health.

The sample holds many counts of this clone. The observed sequence ends 3 residues before the CDR3 terminus, with the missing tail filled in from the germline J gene. This sample includes further DNA sequences coding for the same CDR3. V is TRBV30 and J is TRBJ1-3; D might be TRBD1 (6 bases). This CDR3 has 15 residues. Germline CDR1 reads GTSNPN; CDR2 reads SVGIG (reference sequence). The germline V and J ends were trimmed by 4 bases and 0 bases, with 13 bases remaining between them. CDR3 region: CAWTVGDISGNTIYF. The CDR3 DNA, read in part, is TGTGCCTGGACGGTAGGGGACATCTCTGGAAACACC.

This clone came up a few times. The junction differs from germline at one of its ends, possibly a read error. The CDR3 end is not reached by the read, which stops 3 residues before it; the germline J gene fills it in. J is TRBJ2-2 and V is TRBV7-7; possible D gene TRBD2, 6 bases. Germline V gene sequence: CDR1 SSHAT, CDR2 FNYEAQ (reference sequence). The CDR3 covers 14 residues. The CDR3 protein is CASSVDWSTGGLFF. The CDR3 bases that were read are TGTGCTAGCAGCGTCGACTGGTCCACCGGGGGG.

A note on this clone: The read ends 3 residues shy of where the CDR3 ends; the end is completed using the germline J gene. The V gene is TRBV7-9, the J gene TRBJ2-2; 8 nucleotides line up with TRBD1. This CDR3 comprises 13 residues. CDR1 and CDR2 (germline): SEHNR, FQNEAQ (reference sequence). CDR3 DNA (partial): TGTGCCAGCAGCTGGGACAGGATCTCACCG. As protein: CASSWDRISP. The complete CDR3 protein is CASSWDRISPLFF.

This clone was recorded at least ten times. With the read ending 3 residues before the CDR3 end, the germline J gene is used to fill in that end. V usage is TRBV20-1 and J usage is TRBJ2-1, with no clear D. The CDR3 sequence is 13 residues long. The germline gives CDR1 DFQATT, CDR2 SNEGSKA (reference sequence). V dropped 4 bases and J dropped 0 bases, with 7 bases sitting between them. The part of the CDR3 DNA that was read is TGCAGTGCTAACTTTCCCTCCTACAATGAG. This sequence encodes CSANFPSYNE. The whole CDR3 region reads CSANFPSYNEQFF.

This clone was counted at least ten times. The missing CDR3 end, 3 residues past where the read stops, is filled in from the germline J gene. The chain couples TRBV6-1 to TRBJ2-5, with 10 bases that match TRBD2. Germline CDR1 MNHNS, CDR2 SASEGT. V shed 2 bases and J 0 bases; nucleotides not matched to a gene: 12. This CDR3 has 19 amino acids. The chain's CDR3 is CASSEFPLASGGYQETQYF. The CDR3 DNA, read in part, is TGTGCCAGCAGTGAATTCCCCCTGGCTAGCGGGGGATACCAAGAGACC.

Turning to this clone: The sequenced fragment ends 3 residues before the CDR3 boundary, so the rest is inferred from the germline J gene. The chain uses TRBV19 and TRBJ2-7; a weak D match, TRBD1 (6 bases). The CDR3 is made up of 14 amino acids. Germline V gives CDR1 LNHDA, CDR2 SQIVND (reference sequence). The V gene lost 3 bases and the J gene lost 2 bases, with 11 bases spanning the gap. CDR3 protein: CASSMTGPAYEQYF. CDR3 DNA (partial): TGTGCCAGTAGTATGACAGGCCCAGCCTACGAG.

This clone was counted at least ten times. Sequencing ends 3 residues short of the CDR3 end; the germline J gene provides the rest. The rearrangement uses TRBV5-1 and TRBJ2-7; possibly TRBD1 for D (6 bases). Germline CDR1 SGHRS, CDR2 YFSETQ. This CDR3 has 13 amino acids. V lost 2 bases and J lost 3, with 9 bases in between. The chain's CDR3 is CASSFKGDYEQYF. The CDR3 bases that were read are TGCGCCAGCAGCTTTAAGGGGGACTACGAG.

This clone was picked up many times. The read terminates 3 residues ahead of where the CDR3 ends, so the germline J gene completes it. The chain carries TRBV10-3 and TRBJ1-1; 9 bases map to TRBD1. The CDR3 consists of 15 residues. Germline V gives CDR1 ENHRY, CDR2 SYGVKD. V was clipped by 3 bases and J by 1 base; unmatched bases: 3. Partial CDR3 DNA: TGTGCCATCAGTGATAAGGACAGGGGGAACACTGAA. Protein product: CAISDKDRGNTE. The full-length CDR3 reads as CAISDKDRGNTEAFF.

Turning to this clone: The CDR3 goes on 3 residues after the read ends, and that part is filled in from the germline J gene. The chain combines TRBV29-1 with TRBJ2-7; D ambiguous. The ends were cut back, 4 bases at V and 2 bases at J, with 21 bases in the middle. The V gene's germline CDR1 is SQVTM and CDR2 ANQGSEA. The CDR3 is made up of 16 amino acids. This CDR3 reads CSVVSLVMADTYEQYF. The DNA read from the CDR3 is TGCAGCGTTGTCAGTCTGGTAATGGCCGACACCTACGAG.

The table lists this clone with many counts. The CDR3 end falls 3 residues outside the read, so it is completed with the germline J gene. The rearrangement uses TRBV2 and TRBJ2-5; no firm D call. This CDR3 has 13 amino acids. V lost 7 bases and J lost 7, with 16 bases in between. The germline V gene has CDR1 SNHLY and CDR2 FYNNEI. The CDR3 protein is CASNQAPAVTQYF. The CDR3 DNA, read in part, is TGTGCCAGCAACCAGGCCCCGGCAGTGACC. The full variable domain, its missing parts supplied by reference TRBV2 and TRBJ2-5, is EPEVTQTPSHQVTQMGQEVILRCVPISNHLYFYWYRQILGQKVEFLVSFYNNEISEKSEIFDDQFSVERPDGSNFTLKIRSTKLEDSAMYFCASNQAPAVTQYFGPGTRLLVL.

Many counts were recorded for this clone. The read finishes 3 residues shy of the CDR3 end, and the germline J gene is used to complete it. The identical CDR3 is also encoded by other nucleotide sequences in the sample. The chain uses TRBV13 and TRBJ2-5, with 10 bases lining up with TRBD2. Trimming took 0 bases from V and 5 from J; bases not matched to a gene: 6. From germline, CDR1 is PRHDT and CDR2 FYEKMQ (reference sequence). The CDR3 has 16 amino acids. The CDR3 loop is CASSLGLSGRGETQYF. The sequenced part of the CDR3 DNA is TGTGCCAGCAGCTTAGGCCTAAGCGGGAGGGGCGAGACC.

This clone was counted many times. The read stops 3 residues short of the end of the CDR3; the missing end is completed from the germline J gene. J is TRBJ2-3 and V is TRBV13; 9 nucleotides match TRBD2. This CDR3 comprises 15 residues. V shed 3 bases, J shed 8 bases, and the junction held 9 bases outside the gene matches. In germline, CDR1 is PRHDT, CDR2 FYEKMQ (reference sequence). The CDR3 reads CASSFRTSDEGTQYF. The CDR3 DNA, read in part, is TGTGCCAGCAGCTTCCGGACTAGCGACGAAGGTACG.

This clone appeared many times. Coverage ceases 3 residues before the CDR3 finishes, and the germline J gene fills in the end. The chain couples TRBV29-1 to TRBJ1-2; no clear D gene. Germline V gives CDR1 SQVTM, CDR2 ANQGSEA. The CDR3 totals 11 residues. V was trimmed by 7 bases and J by 4 bases, leaving 10 bases between them. CDR3: CSAEEGYGYTF. The CDR3 DNA, read in part, is TGCAGCGCCGAGGAGGGCTATGGC.

This clone was counted at least ten times. The read comes to an end 3 residues before the CDR3 does, leaving the germline J gene to fill in the end. The rearrangement joins TRBV20-1 to TRBJ1-5, with D possibly matching TRBD1 (6 bases). The V and J ends lost 4 bases and 3 bases respectively, with 16 bases between them. The CDR3 runs 15 residues. CDR1 is DFQATT, CDR2 SNEGSKA, per germline (reference sequence). CDR3 DNA, as far as it was read: TGCAGTGCTACGAGAGGGGGTTTAGACAATCAGCCC. The encoded protein is CSATRGGLDNQP. The entire CDR3 sequence reads CSATRGGLDNQPQHF.

As regards this clone: From the germline J gene comes the end of the CDR3, since the read stops 3 residues before it. This rearrangement joins TRBV7-6 to TRBJ2-3; possible D gene TRBD2, 7 bases. The V gene lost 5 bases and the J gene lost 6 bases, with 15 bases spanning the gap. Germline CDR1 and CDR2: SGHVS and FNYEAQ. This CDR3 is built from 14 residues. CDR3 protein: CASSERGGADTQYF. The CDR3 DNA, read in part, is TGTGCCAGCAGCGAGAGGGGGGGGGCCGATACG. Together with reference TRBV7-6 and TRBJ2-3, the CDR3 gives the full variable domain: GAGVSQSPRYKVTKRGQDVALRCDPISGHVSLYWYRQALGQGPEFLTYFNYEAQQDKSGLPNDRFSAERPEGSISTLTIQRTEQRDSAMYRCASSERGGADTQYFGPGTRLTVL.

In this sample, this clone turned up a few times. The part of the CDR3 DNA that was read is TGTGCCAGTAGTTACACGGCAACTAATGAAAAG. This encodes CASSYTATNEK. The whole CDR3 protein reads CASSYTATNEKLFF. The chain has TRBV19 and TRBJ2-2; D remains unclear. Read coverage stops 3 residues before the CDR3 terminus; the germline J gene supplies the remainder. Germline loops: CDR1 LNHDA, CDR2 SQIVND (reference sequence). This CDR3 is 14 amino acids long.

Comment on this clone: Sequencing ends 3 residues short of the CDR3 end; the germline J gene provides the rest. The gene calls are TRBV19 and TRBJ1-1; D is perhaps TRBD1 (6 bases). Per the germline V gene, CDR1 is LNHDA and CDR2 is SQIVND (reference sequence). The CDR3 sequence is 15 residues long. The V and J ends lost 5 bases and 5 bases respectively, with 18 bases between them. The CDR3 here is CASSPGHTIGTEAFF. CDR3 DNA (partial): TGTGCCAGTAGTCCGGGACACACCATTGGGACTGAA.

This clone was found a few times. The CDR3 is cut off 3 residues early in the read; its end comes from the germline J gene. The chain recombines TRBV2 with TRBJ2-1, with 9 bases matching TRBD2. The ends lost 9 bases at V and 5 bases at J; junction bases unmatched: 5. Germline values: CDR1 SNHLY, CDR2 FYNNEI. There are 13 residues in the CDR3. The chain's CDR3 is CASTSGLHNEQFF. The sequenced part of the CDR3 DNA is TGTGCCAGTACTAGCGGGCTTCACAATGAG.

This clone has at least ten counts. Sequencing ends 3 residues short of the CDR3 end; the germline J gene provides the rest. The chain is built from TRBV30 and TRBJ2-7, with 8 bases matching TRBD1. This CDR3 is 15 amino acids long. Germline-derived CDR1 and CDR2 are GTSNPN and SVGIG (reference sequence). V dropped 7 bases and J dropped 4; count of bases not matched to a gene: 15. Incomplete CDR3 DNA: TGTGCCTATGTGGGTGGCAGGGGGCAGATTTACGAG. Protein: CAYVGGRGQIYE. The CDR3 in full is CAYVGGRGQIYEQYF.

This clone was recorded at least ten times. Partial CDR3 DNA: TGTGCCAGCAGCTTACACCCCCTAGCGGGACGCCACGAG. Protein: CASSLHPLAGRHE. The complete CDR3 reads CASSLHPLAGRHEQYF. V gene TRBV7-6 combines with J gene TRBJ2-7; 9 bases map to TRBD2. Coverage ceases 3 residues before the CDR3 finishes, and the germline J gene fills in the end. Germline CDR1 reads SGHVS; CDR2 reads FNYEAQ. J was trimmed by 5 bases and V by 2 bases; bases with no gene match: 10. The CDR3 is made up of 16 amino acids.

This clone was seen at least ten times. The CDR3 is cut off 3 residues early in the read; its end comes from the germline J gene. V is TRBV30 and J is TRBJ2-1; unclear D gene. V gave up 2 bases and J gave up 9 bases, with 8 bases separating them. The CDR3 contains 11 residues. Germline V gives CDR1 GTSNPN, CDR2 SVGIG (reference sequence). The sequenced part of the CDR3 DNA is TGTGCCTGGAGTTTTTCAGGTGAG. Translated: CAWSFSGE. The whole CDR3 region reads CAWSFSGEQFF.

Many counts were recorded for this clone. The read comes to an end 3 residues before the CDR3 does, leaving the germline J gene to fill in the end. This chain uses TRBV12-3 or TRBV12-4 with TRBJ1-1; D perhaps matches TRBD1 (6 bases). This CDR3 comprises 16 residues. Trimming pared 0 bases from V and 1 base from J, leaving 12 bases between. CDR3 sequence reads: CASSLARGARNTEAFF. The covered CDR3 bases are TGTGCCAGCAGTTTAGCGCGGGGGGCGAGGAACACTGAA.

This clone appeared a few times. The DNA ends 3 residues before the CDR3 does, and the rest of the CDR3 is filled in from the germline J gene. The chain joins TRBV19 to TRBJ1-5; D gene ambiguous. Deletions cut 3 bases from V and 5 bases from J, with 11 bases between. Germline loops: CDR1 LNHDA, CDR2 SQIVND (reference sequence). The CDR3 runs 14 residues. This CDR3 reads CASSISRRDQPQHF. The CDR3 DNA, read in part, is TGTGCCAGTAGTATTAGTAGGCGGGATCAGCCC.

Notes on this clone: The sequenced fragment ends 3 residues before the CDR3 boundary, so the rest is inferred from the germline J gene. The V gene is TRBV5-1, the J gene TRBJ1-2; 9 bases match TRBD1. Germline V gene lookup returns CDR1 SGHRS and CDR2 YFSETQ. The CDR3 loop spans 13 amino acids. With V trimmed by 4 bases and J by 6 bases, 4 bases remained unmatched. CDR3 protein: CASSRDRADGYTF. The part of the CDR3 DNA that was read is TGCGCCAGCAGCCGGGACAGGGCCGATGGC. Drawing the rest from reference TRBV5-1 and TRBJ1-2, the complete variable domain is KAGVTQTPRYLIKTRGQQVTLSCSPISGHRSVSWYQQTPGQGLQFLFEYFSETQRNKGNFPGRFSGRQFSNSRSEMNVSTLELGDSALYLCASSRDRADGYTFGSGTRLTVV.

This clone was counted at least ten times. The CDR3 end is not reached by the read, which stops 3 residues before it; the germline J gene fills it in. The J gene is TRBJ2-3, the V gene TRBV20-1, with 8 bases that match TRBD2. V gave up 0 bases and J gave up 6 bases; unmatched junction bases: 20. This CDR3 contains 19 residues. Germline assignment: CDR1 DFQATT and CDR2 SNEGSKA (reference sequence). The chain's CDR3 is CSARDFLFTQRESLDTQYF. The part of the CDR3 DNA that was read is TGCAGTGCTAGAGATTTCCTTTTTACCCAGCGGGAGTCTTTGGATACG.

Many counts were recorded for this clone. Sequencing ends 3 residues short of the CDR3 end; the germline J gene provides the rest. J is TRBJ1-1 and V is TRBV18, with 7 bases matching TRBD1. Germline assignment: CDR1 KGHSH and CDR2 LQKENI. J lost 4 bases, V lost 6 bases, and 8 bases had no gene match. The CDR3 consists of 14 residues. The covered CDR3 bases are TGTGCCAGCTCCCTGACAGGGATGCGCACTGAA. Translating gives CASSLTGMRTE. The entire CDR3 sequence reads CASSLTGMRTEAFF.

This clone was counted only a few times. The read finishes 3 residues shy of the CDR3 end, and the germline J gene is used to complete it. J is TRBJ2-4 and V is TRBV7-9; no firm D call. The CDR3 loop spans 15 amino acids. From germline, CDR1 is SEHNR and CDR2 FQNEAQ (reference sequence). CDR3 residues: CASSLAGYSNQPQYF. Partial CDR3 DNA: TGTGCCAGCAGCTTAGCCGGCTATAGCAATCAGCCT.

This clone was seen at least ten times. The DNA ends 3 residues before the CDR3 does, and the rest of the CDR3 is filled in from the germline J gene. V is TRBV29-1 and J is TRBJ2-3, with TRBD2 matching over 9 bases. The ends lost 5 bases at V and 3 bases at J; junction bases unmatched: 9. This CDR3 is 15 amino acids long. CDR1 is SQVTM and CDR2 is ANQGSEA in the germline V gene. The CDR3 is CSVSLAGVRTDTQYF. Incomplete CDR3 DNA: TGCAGCGTTTCTTTAGCGGGAGTAAGAACAGATACG.

With respect to this clone: The CDR3 end falls 3 residues outside the read, so it is completed with the germline J gene. The J gene is TRBJ1-1, the V gene TRBV18, with 7 positions matching TRBD1. CDR3 length: 19 amino acids. Germline V gives CDR1 KGHSH, CDR2 LQKENI. V was clipped by 3 bases and J by 0 bases; unmatched bases: 16. The chain's CDR3 is CASSPTTLGTEVMNTEAFF. CDR3 bases read: TGTGCCAGCTCACCCACCACGTTAGGGACAGAGGTGATGAACACTGAA.

On this clone: The read ends 3 residues before the CDR3 terminus; that terminus is restored from the germline J gene. The chain links TRBV18 to TRBJ2-2; perhaps TRBD2 as D (5 bases). The germline gives CDR1 KGHSH, CDR2 LQKENI. The CDR3 sequence is 16 residues long. The CDR3 sequence is CASSQGDGGNSEKLFF. CDR3 DNA, as far as it was read: TGTGCCAGCTCACAGGGAGATGGAGGAAATAGCGAAAAG.

This clone appeared many times. The CDR3 is cut off 3 residues early in the read; its end comes from the germline J gene. V usage is TRBV30 and J usage is TRBJ2-2; 12 bases agree with TRBD1. V shed 2 bases and J 1 base; nucleotides not matched to a gene: 8. CDR1 GTSNPN and CDR2 SVGIG come from the germline V gene (reference sequence). The CDR3 spans 18 residues. CDR3 DNA, as far as it was read: TGTGCCTGGAGTAGGGGGGACAGGGGGCGCCGGAACACCGGGGAG. Translated: CAWSRGDRGRRNTGE. The complete CDR3 reads CAWSRGDRGRRNTGELFF. The entire variable domain, with the rest obtained from reference TRBV30 and TRBJ2-2, is as follows: SQTIHQWPATLVQPVGSPLSLECTVEGTSNPNLYWYRQAAGRGLQLLFYSVGIGQISSEVPQNLSASRPQDRQFILSSKKLLLSDSGFYLCAWSRGDRGRRNTGELFFGEGSRLTVL.

This clone showed up many times. The read terminates 3 residues ahead of where the CDR3 ends, so the germline J gene completes it. The rearrangement uses TRBV7-3 and TRBJ2-4, with TRBD1 matching over 9 bases. Trimming cost V 3 bases and J 3 bases; bases outside gene matches: 0. Per the germline V gene, CDR1 is SGHTA and CDR2 is FQGTGA. The CDR3 loop spans 14 amino acids. This CDR3 is CASSLTGGKNIQYF. The covered CDR3 bases are TGTGCCAGCAGCTTGACAGGGGGCAAAAACATT.